Presented here are 24 T cell receptor beta chains from one specimen sequenced in a study of identical twins (dated by TCRdb to about 2016). The library was prepared using 5' RACE. Sequenced using an Illumina HiSeq 2000. The public reads were quality trimmed at Q25 with fastp and then assembled into clones with MiXCR by TCRdb, keeping productive beta chains. Rows merge per CDR3 protein into single entries with the most common DNA and genes. For this sample the table gives 200,000 to 250,000 distinct CDR3 sequences, of which 7.5% were detected only once. The ten largest clones represent around 2.1% of the sample. The data also belong to a second study, concerning yellow fever vaccine responses in identical twins.

Sequenced input: memory (CD45RO+) T cells sorted from blood. The cell subset or site label, as the study defines it: CD45RO+ enriched T cells. The source is a woman between 18 and 29 years old in good health.

This clonotype was detected many times. CDR3 nucleotides: TGTGCCAGCAGCGCTGGGACCCCGACATACGAGCAGTACTTC. As protein: CASSAGTPTYEQYF. This chain joins TRBV9 and TRBJ2-7; D is possibly TRBD1 or TRBD2 (5 bases each). The CDR3 totals 14 residues. Germline assignment: CDR1 SGDLS and CDR2 YYNGEE. V was pared by 3 bases and J by 4 bases, with 14 bases between.

This chain joins TRBV7-8 and TRBJ2-5; D may be TRBD1 or TRBD2 (6 bases each). Germline values: CDR1 SGHVS, CDR2 FQNEAQ. This CDR3 contains 14 residues. Trimming shortened V by 5 bases and J by 7 bases, and 17 bases separated the two germline ends. CDR3 sequence (DNA): TGTGCCAGCAGCCTCCCCGGGGGCCTTGTGACCCAGTACTTC. This translates into CASSLPGGLVTQYF.

The chain combines TRBV6-1 with TRBJ1-1, with 8 bases that match TRBD1. J was trimmed by 1 base and V by 5 bases; bases with no gene match: 6. The V gene's germline CDR1 is MNHNS and CDR2 SASEGT. The CDR3 is 15 amino acids. DNA for the CDR3: TGTGCCAGCAGTAAACAGGGGGGAAGGAACACTGAAGCTTTCTTT. It yields the protein CASSKQGGRNTEAFF.

There are many counts of this clonotype. The chain joins TRBV5-1 to TRBJ1-3; tentatively, D is TRBD1 (5 bases). Between the trimmed V and J ends, which lost 0 bases and 0 bases, there was a span of 7 bases. Looked up from germline, CDR1 is SGHRS and CDR2 is YFSETQ. The CDR3 extends over 15 amino acids. In DNA, the CDR3 is TGCGCCAGCAGCTTGGGTGGGGCCTCTGGAAACACCATATATTTT. Translated, it gives CASSLGGASGNTIYF.

This clonotype was observed many times. V is TRBV28 and J is TRBJ2-7; D gene unclear. Trimming took off 6 bases at V and 2 bases at J, with 8 bases between the two ends. CDR3 length: 12 amino acids. Germline V gives CDR1 MDHEN, CDR2 SYDVKM. The chain's CDR3 is CASSSAPYEQYF. The CDR3 nucleotides read TGTGCCAGCAGCTCGGCGCCCTACGAGCAGTACTTC. Full variable domain (rest looked up from reference TRBV28 and TRBJ2-7): DVKVTQSSRYLVKRTGEKVFLECVQDMDHENMFWYRQDPGLGLRLIYFSYDVKMKEKGDIPEGYSVSREKKERFSLILESASTNQTSMYLCASSSAPYEQYFGPGTRLTVT.

This clonotype was detected many times. This chain joins TRBV20-1 and TRBJ1-4; no definite D call. In germline, CDR1 is DFQATT, CDR2 SNEGSKA (reference sequence). V was trimmed by 2 bases and J by 5 bases, leaving 6 bases between them. The CDR3 is 12 amino acids. CDR3 protein: CSARPGNEKLFF. CDR3 nucleotide sequence: TGCAGTGCTAGACCGGGAAATGAAAAACTGTTTTTT.

As DNA, the CDR3 is TGTGCCAGCAGCTTAACAGGGGGCAATGGGAAGACCCAGTACTTC. Residues: CASSLTGGNGKTQYF. The chain employs TRBV5-4 and TRBJ2-5; 9 nucleotides match TRBD1. This CDR3 is built from 15 residues. Germline V gene lookup returns CDR1 SGHNT and CDR2 YYREEE (reference sequence). The V gene end was trimmed by 2 bases and the J gene end by 6 bases; junction bases not matched to a gene: 8.

This chain uses TRBV24-1 with TRBJ2-1; 12 bases are shared with TRBD2. Trimming cost V 6 bases and J 7 bases; bases outside gene matches: 6. This CDR3 region has 15 residues. Per the germline V gene, CDR1 is KGHDR and CDR2 is SFDVKD. The CDR3 sequence is CATSSGTSGPNEQFF. In DNA form, the CDR3 reads TGTGCCACCAGTTCCGGGACTAGCGGGCCGAATGAGCAGTTCTTC.

This clonotype occurred a few times. This chain links TRBV2 with TRBJ1-1, with TRBD1 as a possible D gene (6 bases). This CDR3 comprises 17 residues. The V gene lost 7 bases and the J gene lost 0 bases, with 21 bases spanning the gap. Germline loops: CDR1 SNHLY, CDR2 FYNNEI. CDR3 sequence (DNA): TGTGCCAGCAAGGGGGTCGACAGTTATAGCATGAACACTGAAGCTTTCTTT. It yields the protein CASKGVDSYSMNTEAFF.

The CDR3 loop reads CSARKKDSTDTQYF. CDR3 nucleotide sequence: TGCAGTGCTAGGAAAAAGGACAGCACAGATACGCAGTATTTT. V and J are TRBV20-1 and TRBJ2-3; no reliable D call. Deletions cut 3 bases from V and 0 bases from J, with 10 bases between. This CDR3 region has 14 residues. Germline-derived CDR1 and CDR2 are DFQATT and SNEGSKA (reference sequence).

The sample holds many counts of this clonotype. Compared with germline, one end of the junction differs, possibly owing to a read error. The rearrangement links TRBV5-1 to TRBJ2-5; TRBD2 aligns across 9 bases. Germline lookup yields CDR1 SGHRS and CDR2 YFSETQ. The CDR3 runs to 14 residues. The CDR3 reads CASSLGLARETQYF. In DNA form, the CDR3 reads TGTGCCAGCAGCCTCGGACTAGCGAGAGAGACCCAGTACTTC.

This clonotype was recorded at least ten times. The chain employs TRBV7-9 and TRBJ2-7; D ambiguous. This CDR3 comprises 13 residues. Trimming removed 5 bases at V and 3 bases at J, with 11 bases between. Per the germline V gene, CDR1 is SEHNR and CDR2 is FQNEAQ (reference sequence). For the CDR3, the DNA is TGTGCCAGCAGCCCGTCAGACCGCTACGAGCAGTACTTC. Protein sequence: CASSPSDRYEQYF.

This clonotype occurred many times. The V and J genes are TRBV7-3 and TRBJ2-1; tentatively, D is TRBD1 (6 bases). CDR3 size: 13 residues. Germline values: CDR1 SGHTA, CDR2 FQGTGA. V was pared by 2 bases and J by 9 bases, with 11 bases between. The CDR3 DNA reads TGTGCCAGCAGCTTAGGACAGACCACTGAGCAGTTCTTC. As protein: CASSLGQTTEQFF. The whole variable domain, filled in from reference TRBV7-3 and TRBJ2-1, reads GAGVSQTPSNKVTEKGKYVELRCDPISGHTALYWYRQSLGQGPEFLIYFQGTGAADDSGLPNDRFFAVRPEGSVSTLKIQRTERGDSAVYLCASSLGQTTEQFFGPGTRLTVL.

This clonotype was recorded many times. This chain connects TRBV10-2 to TRBJ1-3, with D tentatively TRBD1 (6 bases). The germline V gene has CDR1 WSHSY and CDR2 SAAADI. CDR3 length: 13 residues. Trimming cost V 8 bases and J 4 bases, with 12 bases left between them. For the CDR3, the DNA is TGCGCCAGCGGGTGGGACAACGGAAACACCATATATTTT. This encodes CASGWDNGNTIYF.

This chain connects TRBV9 to TRBJ2-3; D remains ambiguous. CDR1 SGDLS and CDR2 YYNGEE come from the germline V gene. Trimming pared 0 bases from V and 6 bases from J, leaving 17 bases between. This CDR3 is built from 16 residues. The CDR3 reads CASSVEPALKGDTQYF. The CDR3 DNA reads TGTGCCAGCAGCGTAGAGCCAGCGCTCAAAGGGGATACGCAGTATTTT.

This clonotype was seen more than once but under ten times. The V gene is TRBV5-8, the J gene TRBJ2-7; D ambiguous. The CDR3 consists of 15 residues. Germline V CDR1 and CDR2: SGHTS, YDEGEE. Trimming shortened V by 4 bases and J by 1 base, and 15 bases separated the two germline ends. The CDR3 sequence is CASSLPGPGSYEQYF. Here the CDR3 DNA reads TGTGCCAGCAGCCTCCCCGGCCCCGGATCCTACGAGCAGTACTTC.

At least ten counts were recorded for this clonotype. The chain links TRBV25-1 to TRBJ2-7, with 7 nucleotides matching TRBD2. Trimming cost V 5 bases and J 6 bases; bases outside gene matches: 7. CDR1 is MGHDK, CDR2 SYGVNS, per germline. The CDR3 is made up of 13 amino acids. CDR3 sequence (DNA): TGTGCCAGCAGTCACGGCGGGGGTGGCGAGCAGTACTTC. Translated: CASSHGGGGEQYF.

This clonotype was counted ten times or more. This sequence joins TRBV11-2 and TRBJ2-1; D might be TRBD2 (5 bases). The germline V and J ends were trimmed by 5 bases and 4 bases, with 21 bases remaining between them. Germline V gene data show CDR1 as SGHAT and CDR2 as FQNNGV. This CDR3 has 17 residues. The CDR3 DNA sequence: TGTGCCAGCAGCCTGGGCCGTCCGTTTGGGGAGTACAATGAGCAGTTCTTC. Residues: CASSLGRPFGEYNEQFF.

The chain uses TRBV6-5 and TRBJ1-5, with D perhaps TRBD1 (5 bases). Trimming took 6 bases from V and 2 from J, leaving 17 bases between them. Per germline, CDR1 MNHEY and CDR2 SVGAGI. CDR3 length: 16 amino acids. In nucleotides, the CDR3 is TGTGCCAGCAGAATCGGTACAGGTGATGGCAATCAGCCCCAGCATTTT. Its protein is CASRIGTGDGNQPQHF.

In this sample, this clonotype turned up a few times. V and J are TRBV6-1 and TRBJ2-7; possibly TRBD1 for D (6 bases). V gave up 5 bases and J gave up 5 bases, with 13 bases separating them. The germline CDR1 and CDR2 sequences are MNHNS and SASEGT. This CDR3 contains 13 residues. CDR3: CASSQDHRDEQYF. The CDR3, as DNA: TGTGCCAGCAGTCAAGATCACAGGGACGAGCAGTACTTC.

The table lists this clonotype with a few counts. CDR3 nucleotide sequence: TGTGCCAGCAGCTTGTCGCAGGCCTACGAGCAGTACTTC. This codes for CASSLSQAYEQYF. V usage is TRBV5-4 and J usage is TRBJ2-7; D uncertain. The CDR3 length is 13 residues. Germline V CDR1 and CDR2: SGHNT, YYREEE (reference sequence). With 1 base removed from V and 2 bases from J, the gap between germline ends came to 7 bases.

The table lists this clonotype with many counts. The genes are TRBV28 and TRBJ2-3; possibly TRBD2 for D (5 bases). The V and J ends lost 5 bases and 1 base respectively, with 10 bases between them. Germline V gives CDR1 MDHEN, CDR2 SYDVKM. The CDR3 covers 14 residues. CDR3 in amino acids: CASSPSGRTDTQYF. CDR3 in DNA: TGTGCCAGCAGTCCCAGCGGACGCACAGATACGCAGTATTTT. Using reference TRBV28 and TRBJ2-3 for the parts outside the CDR3, the full variable domain is DVKVTQSSRYLVKRTGEKVFLECVQDMDHENMFWYRQDPGLGLRLIYFSYDVKMKEKGDIPEGYSVSREKKERFSLILESASTNQTSMYLCASSPSGRTDTQYFGPGTRLTVL.

The table lists this clonotype with many counts. The chain recombines TRBV5-1 with TRBJ2-7; TRBD2 aligns across 11 bases. Unmatched junction bases numbered 6, after V lost 0 bases and J lost 1 base. Germline V gene lookup returns CDR1 SGHRS and CDR2 YFSETQ. The CDR3 spans 17 residues. CDR3 region: CASSLDTSGSVSYEQYF. The CDR3 DNA is TGCGCCAGCAGCTTGGATACTAGCGGGAGCGTTTCCTACGAGCAGTACTTC.

This clonotype was recorded a few times. The chain joins TRBV15 to TRBJ1-5; D ambiguous. CDR3 length: 12 residues. Germline CDR1 LNHNV, CDR2 YYDKDF (reference sequence). V lost 0 bases to trimming and J lost 7 bases, with 4 bases between them. Written as DNA, the CDR3 is TGTGCCACCAGCAGAGATAGGCAGCCCCAGCATTTT. Translating gives CATSRDRQPQHF.